This TCR beta chain is from a study of blood T cell repertoires in COVID-19 (TCRdb year 2020). For the study in its entirety: Collaborator samples came from the United States, Italy and Spain and covered acute and convalescent phases of COVID-19. The prospective study material was composed of cDNA or gDNA derived from T cells, B-cell-depleted T cells, or PBMCs. Subjects who had been exposed to COVID-19, were actively infected with it, or had recovered from it provided the deeply sampled blood TCRbeta repertoires that made up the dataset. The repertoires were released in a freely available public database meant as a resource for research on the immune response to SARS-CoV-2. The samples were drawn from the first 160 participants of the ongoing ImmuneRACE study and from about 1,200 subjects provided by 6 global collaborators. A de-identified subject ID, COVID-19 status, age in years and sex were almost always included in the sample metadata. Where available, HLA class I and class II types were obtained from metadata supplied by the sample provider rather than from assay-based typing.

TCRbeta CDR3 regions were amplified from genomic DNA by means of the immunoSEQ Assay, a bias-controlled multiplex PCR. The published analysis was carried out like this. Within the assay, amplification of reference gene primers was used to estimate how many nucleated cells each sample contained. Sequence reads were collapsed and filtered to measure the absolute abundance of every unique TCRbeta CDR3 rearrangement. For each sample, productive Simpson clonality was calculated by taking the square root of Simpson's diversity index across productive rearrangements. TCRdb re-hosts the immuneACCESS table, in-frame sequences only. Its copies lack some clones; in the studies checked, an unresolved V gene accounts for under half of them, and the cause for the rest is not known. That table gives V, J and clone size, and the DNA gave D and trimming. The sample yields about 170,000 clones; about 91% were counted once. The top ten constitute about 0.8% of the sample.

CDR1 and CDR2 are drawn from the germline V gene: LGHNT, FRNRAP. The junction carries 11 bases between V and J, which are trimmed by 2 bases and 6 bases respectively. The CDR3 measures 15 amino acids from cysteine to phenylalanine. Only CDR3 DNA is held: 45 bases, read in frame from base 1. Points on this clone: Its antigen is still unknown. No base qualities exist here, and no much larger clone lies one base off it.

In the prospective study, participants were about 18 to 95 years old, resided in 24 geographic areas of the United States, and were enrolled through a virtual design. To assign participants to cohorts, the prospective study relied on clinical history that participants themselves reported in a screening survey and a study questionnaire. Recovered participants in ImmuneRACE Cohort 3 were defined as having two consecutive negative NP/OP PCR tests, clearance from a healthcare professional, or resolution of symptoms. Each participant in the prospective study had whole blood, serum and a nasopharyngeal or oropharyngeal swab collected by mobile phlebotomists. Over a roughly 2-month period, participants in the prospective study had the option of providing additional blood draws and questionnaires. Blood samples from the prospective study were shipped frozen or at room temperature prior to DNA extraction.

The study at large found these results: How much clinical and demographic metadata was included differed by source and by participant, and the metadata was provided uncurated.

Here the chain combines TRBV12-5 and TRBJ1-6; TRBD1 is a weak D gene call, 5 bases matching. The sample was PBMCs or T cells enriched from blood (not recorded which). The TCR comes from a woman younger than 35 who had recovered from COVID-19. The CDR3 sequence is CASGLTQGINSPLHF. The nucleotide sequence reads TGTGCTAGTGGTTTGACCCAGGGTATTAATTCACCCCTCCACTTT.